The text below deals with one T cell receptor beta chain. The record originates from a study of blood T cell repertoires in COVID-19. Participants were aged roughly 18 to 89 years from approximately 23 US areas. Germline values: CDR1 LNHDA, CDR2 SQIVND (reference sequence). The CDR3 consists of 14 residues. Germline trimming cut 3 bases from V and 7 bases from J; bases unmatched to any gene: 6. The method was immunoSEQ multiplex PCR; TCRdb's version includes in-frame clones alone and lacks a portion of them. Of about 150,000 clones in the sample, over 80% were seen once. The chain links TRBV19 to TRBJ2-1; 7 bases map to TRBD2. Sequencing input: PBMCs or T cells enriched from blood (not recorded which). The origin of this receptor is a woman aged 40 to 50 who had recovered from COVID-19. The CDR3 here is CASSIGREANEQFF. CDR3 nucleotides: TGTGCCAGTAGTATCGGACGGGAGGCGAATGAGCAGTTCTTC.